This T cell receptor (beta chain) is drawn from a study of CD8 T cells in Susac syndrome. FACS was used to enrich TEMRA cells, whereas the CD8+ and CD4+ T cells were obtained by negative isolation. V was trimmed by 1 base and J by 11 bases, leaving 14 bases between them. The CDR3 runs to 13 residues. The authors reverse transcribed roughly 0.5 to 1 ug RNA with random hexamers. The amplification used immunoSEQ multiplex PCR on TCR beta CDR3; it spanned 54 Vbeta and 13 Jbeta. TCRdb ran MiXCR on the immunoSEQ multiplex PCR reads and lists one entry per CDR3 protein. The sample lists 230,000 or so distinct CDR3 sequences, roughly 96% seen once, with 0.08% to 0.095% in the top ten.

Sequencing was done on a sample of CD4+ T cells from PBMCs. The chain employs TRBV12-3 or TRBV12-4 and TRBJ1-1; unclear D gene. This TCR was recovered from a human donor with multiple sclerosis. CDR3 protein: CASSLGSRLGAFF. The CDR3 DNA sequence: TGTGCCAGCAGTTTAGGGAGCCGGCTGGGCGCTTTCTTT.